This T cell receptor (beta chain) comes out of a study of blood T cell repertoires in COVID-19. Clones were sequenced by immunoSEQ multiplex PCR, and TCRdb holds only the in-frame ones, with some missing. This table has roughly 45,000 clones, around 80% appearing once. Per germline, CDR1 GTSNPN and CDR2 SVGIG (reference sequence). The V and J ends lost 2 bases and 4 bases respectively, with 8 bases between them. CDR3 length: 13 residues. Sequencing was done on a sample of peripheral blood. The chain combines TRBV30 with TRBJ1-4; the D is unclear. This receptor was identified in a woman aged 55-75 years with acute or convalescent COVID-19. The CDR3 DNA is TGTGCCTGGAGTCAGAGGAGTAATGAAAAACTGTTTTTT. Protein product: CAWSQRSNEKLFF.